The clone carrying this TCR beta chain has only one observation. Its antigen is still unknown. The sample belongs to a study of T cell responses to AZD1222 COVID-19 vaccine. Study-level points and caveats: Spike-wide vaccine-associated CD4 TCRs dominated at 160-218 and 743-854.

This CDR3 is 13 amino acids long. Trimming took off 7 bases at V and 3 bases at J, with 11 bases between the two ends. Germline V gene sequence: CDR1 MNHEY, CDR2 SVGAGI. The assay was immunoSEQ multiplex PCR, and TCRdb's table has in-frame clones only and misses some. The repertoire includes about 160,000 clones, about 89% of them detected once, and approximately 1.9% sits in the top ten. The sequencing here drew on peripheral blood, taken on day 0 of AZD1222 vaccination. This TCR derives from an adult in good health. The chain carries TRBV6-5 and TRBJ2-3; D is perhaps TRBD1 (5 bases). CDR3 nucleotides: TGTGCCAGCAATCTCGACAGAACAGATACGCAGTATTTT. Protein: CASNLDRTDTQYF.